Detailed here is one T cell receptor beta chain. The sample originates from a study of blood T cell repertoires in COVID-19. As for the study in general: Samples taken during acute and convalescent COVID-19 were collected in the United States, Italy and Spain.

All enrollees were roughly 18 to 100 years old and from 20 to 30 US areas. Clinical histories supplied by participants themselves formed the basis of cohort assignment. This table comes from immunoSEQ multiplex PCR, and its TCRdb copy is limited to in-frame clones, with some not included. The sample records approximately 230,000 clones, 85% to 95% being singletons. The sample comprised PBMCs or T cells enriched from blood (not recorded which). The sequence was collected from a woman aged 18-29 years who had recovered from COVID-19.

This chain's CDR3 is CASSLPPGGAFF. CDR3 nucleotides: TGTGCCAGCAGCTTGCCTCCCGGGGGAGCTTTCTTT. This rearrangement joins TRBV5-8 to TRBJ1-1; a possible D gene is TRBD1 (5 bases). Trimming left V 1 base short and J 10 bases short, with 11 bases between. Germline V lookup: CDR1 SGHTS, CDR2 YDEGEE. The CDR3 has 12 amino acids.